This is a list of T cell receptor beta chains from one sample in a study of control samples from healthy donors and cancer patients. Here immunoSEQ multiplex PCR was the method, and the copy in TCRdb shows in-frame clones only, minus some. The sample records under 450,000 clones, 90% being singletons. Sequencing was performed on PBMCs. These receptors were taken from a man in his forties with head and neck cancer. CDR3s leave out the opening cysteine and the closing phenylalanine or tryptophan. D genes are given only for firm matches. The size field is filled for only some rows; it gives once, few, many or a size class.

d_gene: -
v_gene: TRBV10-2
j_gene: TRBJ2-7
abundance: -
CDR3aa: ASSDRQVLGNEQY

d_gene: -
v_gene: TRBV5-1
j_gene: TRBJ2-2
abundance: -
CDR3aa: ASSFTGGTGELF

d_gene: -
v_gene: TRBV15
j_gene: TRBJ1-3
abundance: -
CDR3aa: ATTSDGGSGNTIY

d_gene: TRBD2
v_gene: TRBV27
j_gene: TRBJ2-1
abundance: -
CDR3aa: ASSSAGTRNNEQF

d_gene: -
v_gene: TRBV5-5
j_gene: TRBJ1-4
abundance: many
CDR3aa: ASSVGGLDEKLF

d_gene: -
v_gene: TRBV7-2
j_gene: TRBJ1-1
abundance: -
CDR3aa: ASSFDSGGNTEAF

d_gene: -
v_gene: TRBV7-9
j_gene: TRBJ2-6
abundance: -
CDR3aa: ASSGQSAGANVLT

d_gene: -
v_gene: TRBV6-6
j_gene: TRBJ2-5
abundance: -
CDR3aa: ASSYSGVQETQY

d_gene: TRBD1
v_gene: TRBV4-3
j_gene: TRBJ2-1
abundance: -
CDR3aa: ASSPGTGYNHEQF

d_gene: -
v_gene: TRBV30
j_gene: TRBJ1-3
abundance: -
CDR3aa: ACMGGRNTIY

d_gene: -
v_gene: TRBV15
j_gene: TRBJ1-1
abundance: -
CDR3aa: ATSRGVPGQNPMNTEAF

d_gene: -
v_gene: TRBV28
j_gene: TRBJ1-2
abundance: -
CDR3aa: ASSVPRGANGYT

d_gene: -
v_gene: TRBV7-2
j_gene: TRBJ2-3
abundance: -
CDR3aa: ASSLVSASADTQY

d_gene: -
v_gene: TRBV24-1
j_gene: TRBJ2-7
abundance: -
CDR3aa: ATSDGSGVEQY

d_gene: TRBD1
v_gene: TRBV27
j_gene: TRBJ1-6
abundance: -
CDR3aa: ASSLPDRMPLH

d_gene: -
v_gene: TRBV9
j_gene: TRBJ1-1
abundance: -
CDR3aa: ASSVVADNTEAF

d_gene: TRBD2
v_gene: TRBV29-1
j_gene: TRBJ2-1
abundance: -
CDR3aa: SAEGLGAEQF

d_gene: -
v_gene: TRBV4-2
j_gene: TRBJ2-1
abundance: -
CDR3aa: ASSQDQGSRGHEQF

d_gene: -
v_gene: TRBV19
j_gene: TRBJ1-5
abundance: once
CDR3aa: ASSIGGKGSQPQH

d_gene: -
v_gene: TRBV5-1
j_gene: TRBJ1-4
abundance: -
CDR3aa: ASSLETPAAATNEKLF

d_gene: -
v_gene: TRBV7-2
j_gene: TRBJ2-2
abundance: once
CDR3aa: ASRGKGTGELF

d_gene: -
v_gene: TRBV11-2
j_gene: TRBJ1-3
abundance: -
CDR3aa: ASSPLPASSGNTIY

d_gene: TRBD1
v_gene: TRBV18
j_gene: TRBJ1-2
abundance: once
CDR3aa: ASSSAGGASGYT

d_gene: TRBD1
v_gene: TRBV9
j_gene: TRBJ2-3
abundance: once
CDR3aa: ASSPWDRGYILGTDTQY

d_gene: -
v_gene: TRBV10-1
j_gene: TRBJ2-7
abundance: few
CDR3aa: ASSESGRDEQY

d_gene: -
v_gene: TRBV5-6
j_gene: TRBJ2-5
abundance: -
CDR3aa: ASSLGAWETQY

d_gene: TRBD2
v_gene: TRBV27
j_gene: TRBJ2-3
abundance: -
CDR3aa: ASRKYLSGRGTDTQY

d_gene: -
v_gene: TRBV6-5
j_gene: TRBJ2-7
abundance: -
CDR3aa: ASSYSATWAYEQY

d_gene: -
v_gene: TRBV15
j_gene: TRBJ1-1
abundance: -
CDR3aa: ATSRDLASNTEAF

d_gene: TRBD1
v_gene: TRBV25-1
j_gene: TRBJ2-1
abundance: once
CDR3aa: ASSASGQGGYNEQF

d_gene: TRBD1
v_gene: TRBV7-3
j_gene: TRBJ2-3
abundance: once
CDR3aa: ASSPYRGDTDTQY

d_gene: -
v_gene: TRBV7-2
j_gene: TRBJ1-2
abundance: few
CDR3aa: ASSLGQGDGYT

d_gene: TRBD2
v_gene: TRBV5-6
j_gene: TRBJ2-1
abundance: once
CDR3aa: ASSLGVLAGGYNEQF

d_gene: TRBD2
v_gene: TRBV28
j_gene: TRBJ2-1
abundance: -
CDR3aa: ASSGTSGVDEQF

d_gene: TRBD1
v_gene: TRBV15
j_gene: TRBJ1-4
abundance: -
CDR3aa: ATSRGTGTNEKLF

d_gene: -
v_gene: TRBV7-2
j_gene: TRBJ1-6
abundance: -
CDR3aa: ASSLGTFSYNSPLH

d_gene: -
v_gene: TRBV2
j_gene: TRBJ1-6
abundance: -
CDR3aa: ASSEGTPWVYSPLH

d_gene: -
v_gene: TRBV6-5
j_gene: TRBJ1-5
abundance: few
CDR3aa: ASRYGGREPQH

d_gene: TRBD1
v_gene: TRBV7-2
j_gene: TRBJ1-1
abundance: -
CDR3aa: ASSLTGVSTEAF

d_gene: -
v_gene: TRBV29-1
j_gene: TRBJ2-1
abundance: few
CDR3aa: SVEGRVYNEQF

d_gene: TRBD1
v_gene: TRBV5-1
j_gene: TRBJ1-1
abundance: -
CDR3aa: ASSFTVGTDTEAF

d_gene: TRBD1
v_gene: TRBV6-6
j_gene: TRBJ2-7
abundance: -
CDR3aa: ASSSRTGTYEQY

d_gene: TRBD1
v_gene: TRBV7-9
j_gene: TRBJ2-6
abundance: -
CDR3aa: ASSRDRDISGANVLT

d_gene: TRBD2
v_gene: TRBV10-3
j_gene: TRBJ2-7
abundance: -
CDR3aa: AISDPTVWGGSSYEQY

d_gene: -
v_gene: TRBV27
j_gene: TRBJ1-1
abundance: -
CDR3aa: ASSRAFLNTEAF

d_gene: TRBD1
v_gene: TRBV10-2
j_gene: TRBJ1-2
abundance: -
CDR3aa: ASSPDRAYGYT

d_gene: -
v_gene: TRBV28
j_gene: TRBJ1-2
abundance: few
CDR3aa: ASSRNRADGYT

d_gene: -
v_gene: TRBV3-1/TRBV3-2
j_gene: TRBJ1-1
abundance: once
CDR3aa: ASSQDLLEAF

d_gene: -
v_gene: TRBV4-3
j_gene: TRBJ2-2
abundance: -
CDR3aa: ASNNFANTGELF

d_gene: -
v_gene: TRBV4-2
j_gene: TRBJ2-1
abundance: -
CDR3aa: ASSPVVSGSVLYNEQF

d_gene: -
v_gene: TRBV21-1
j_gene: TRBJ1-5
abundance: -
CDR3aa: ASSKRAPWRNQPQH